The 21 T cell receptor beta chains below come from one sample, sequenced in a study of T cells in Graves' hyperthyroidism and ophthalmopathy. Amplified regions were TCR beta CDR3 sequences from RNA transcripts. HTBI primers were employed in a first-round RT-PCR of the TCR CDR3. TCRdb recomputed calls from the multiplex PCR reads with MiXCR, one row per CDR3 protein. The table lists 480,000 or so distinct CDR3 sequences, 14% of them singletons. The sequenced sample was blood. The receptors were sampled from a woman aged 18-35 years with Graves' hyperthyroidism.

This clonotype was counted ten times or more. The genes are TRBV11-1 and TRBJ2-3, with 8 positions matching TRBD2. This CDR3 has 17 amino acids. Germline V gives CDR1 SGHAT, CDR2 FQDESV (reference sequence). V gave up 5 bases and J gave up 2 bases; unmatched junction bases: 12. CDR3 in amino acids: CASSKRGASGYTDTQYF. The CDR3 DNA sequence: TGTGCCAGCAGCAAACGTGGGGCTAGCGGGTACACAGATACGCAGTATTTT.

In this sample, this clonotype turned up many times. The chain carries TRBV7-3 and TRBJ2-3; D call uncertain. V shed 4 bases and J shed 2 bases, with 13 bases lying between them. The CDR3 extends over 15 amino acids. CDR1 is SGHTA, CDR2 FQGTGA, per germline. The CDR3 region has the DNA TGTGCCAGCAGCTCTAGGATGCCTTCCACAGATACGCAGTATTTT. It translates to CASSSRMPSTDTQYF.

This clonotype was detected ten times or more. Its ends do not fully match the called genes, so a read error is possible. V gene TRBV19 combines with J gene TRBJ1-1, with TRBD1 as a possible D gene (6 bases). Germline V CDR1 and CDR2: LNHDA, SQIVND (reference sequence). This CDR3 is 13 amino acids long. CDR3 sequence reads: CASSTTGNTEAFF. The CDR3 DNA is TGTGCCAGCAGTACGACAGGGAACACTGAAGCTTTCTTT.

In its sample, this clonotype was seen a few times. The V gene is TRBV9, the J gene TRBJ2-5, with 10 positions matching TRBD2. The CDR3 spans 16 residues. Germline CDR1 and CDR2: SGDLS and YYNGEE. Germline trimming cut 5 bases from V and 5 bases from J; bases unmatched to any gene: 12. CDR3 in DNA: TGTGCCAGCAGAGCCGGCGCTAGCGGGAGAGGGGAGACCCAGTACTTC. Translating gives CASRAGASGRGETQYF.

This clonotype was observed at least ten times. The CDR3 sequence is CAWSPPGTTSYEQYF. The CDR3 DNA sequence: TGTGCCTGGAGTCCCCCCGGGACTACCTCCTACGAGCAGTACTTC. This chain connects TRBV30 to TRBJ2-7; TRBD2 aligns across 7 bases. The V segment lost 2 bases and the J segment 0 bases; nucleotides outside the gene matches: 7. This CDR3 is built from 15 residues. Germline lookup yields CDR1 GTSNPN and CDR2 SVGIG (reference sequence).

The CDR3 loop reads CASTGGVAANEQFF. The CDR3, as DNA: TGCGCCAGCACTGGGGGGGTAGCCGCCAATGAGCAGTTCTTC. The rearrangement uses TRBV10-2 and TRBJ2-1; 7 nucleotides align to TRBD2. V lost 7 bases and J lost 6; bases outside the gene matches: 9. The CDR3 runs to 14 residues. The germline gives CDR1 WSHSY, CDR2 SAAADI.

V gene TRBV25-1 combines with J gene TRBJ2-5; the D gene could be TRBD1 or TRBD2 (5 bases each). The CDR3 totals 14 residues. Trimming removed 7 bases at V and 11 bases at J, with 23 bases between. Germline CDR1 reads MGHDK; CDR2 reads SYGVNS. The CDR3 nucleotides read TGTGCCAGCACCCGGGACCTTTTCCCTTCCGTTCAGTACTTC. Its protein product is CASTRDLFPSVQYF.

In its sample, this clonotype was seen many times. The chain carries TRBV11-2 and TRBJ2-2, with TRBD2 matching over 8 bases. Germline lookup yields CDR1 SGHAT and CDR2 FQNNGV. The CDR3 contains 14 residues. The V and J ends lost 1 base and 12 bases, in that order; junction bases with no gene match: 7. The CDR3 spells CASSLGGAGDKLFF. CDR3 sequence (DNA): TGTGCCAGCAGCTTAGGTGGAGCGGGAGACAAGCTGTTTTTT.

This clonotype was found many times. This sequence joins TRBV6-1 and TRBJ1-2; tentative D call: TRBD1 (5 bases). The CDR3 spans 14 residues. Germline CDR1 reads MNHNS; CDR2 reads SASEGT. V was shortened by 6 bases and J by 8 bases, with 19 bases between the two germline ends. CDR3 residues: CASRAGRAGEGYTF. Here the CDR3 DNA reads TGTGCCAGCAGAGCGGGACGTGCGGGAGAGGGCTACACCTTC.

This clonotype was counted at least ten times. The chain recombines TRBV12-3 or TRBV12-4 with TRBJ1-3; D gene uncertain. The CDR3 runs to 11 residues. Trimming cost V 5 bases and J 6 bases, with 5 bases left between them. The DNA for the CDR3 is TGTGCCAGCAGTAAGGCAAACACCATATATTTT. Protein product: CASSKANTIYF.

This clonotype has a count of ten or more. The CDR3 here is CASSRLAGGLGELFF. CDR3 bases: TGTGCCAGCAGCCGACTAGCGGGAGGCCTCGGGGAGCTGTTTTTT. The chain uses TRBV7-3 and TRBJ2-2; 13 bases are shared with TRBD2. Germline CDR1 reads SGHTA; CDR2 reads FQGTGA. V shed 5 bases and J 7 bases; nucleotides not matched to a gene: 4. This CDR3 contains 15 residues. Combining the CDR3 with reference TRBV7-3 and TRBJ2-2 gives the whole variable domain GAGVSQTPSNKVTEKGKYVELRCDPISGHTALYWYRQSLGQGPEFLIYFQGTGAADDSGLPNDRFFAVRPEGSVSTLKIQRTERGDSAVYLCASSRLAGGLGELFFGEGSRLTVL.

A few counts support this clonotype. The V call is TRBV7-9, the J call TRBJ2-1; the D is unclear. The germline V gene has CDR1 SEHNR and CDR2 FQNEAQ (reference sequence). Trimming cost V 4 bases and J 0 bases, with 19 bases left between them. This CDR3 region has 18 residues. DNA of the CDR3: TGTGCCAGCAGCTATTGGAGAGCCTTATCAGGCTCCTACAATGAGCAGTTCTTC. Translated: CASSYWRALSGSYNEQFF.

This clonotype has only a few counts. The gene calls are TRBV7-9 and TRBJ2-1, with TRBD2 matching 9 bases. The V gene's germline CDR1 is SEHNR and CDR2 FQNEAQ (reference sequence). The CDR3 length is 18 residues. J lost 0 bases, V lost 3 bases, and 9 bases had no gene match. The CDR3 DNA follows: TGTGCCAGCAGCTTGAGACTAGCGGCACTTGGCTCCTACAATGAGCAGTTCTTC. This codes for CASSLRLAALGSYNEQFF.

In this sample, this clonotype turned up many times. The genes are TRBV7-2 and TRBJ1-5; no firm D call. The CDR3 has 11 amino acids. CDR1 is SGHTA, CDR2 FQGNSA, per germline. V was clipped by 5 bases and J by 10 bases, with 9 bases between them. The CDR3 spells CASSQNTPQHF. In DNA form, the CDR3 reads TGTGCCAGCAGCCAGAACACCCCCCAGCATTTT.

This clonotype came up many times. This chain joins TRBV2 and TRBJ1-3; unclear D gene. CDR1 is SNHLY and CDR2 is FYNNEI in the germline V gene. This CDR3 spans 12 amino acids. V gave up 3 bases and J gave up 7 bases, with 7 bases separating them. DNA of the CDR3: TGTGCCAGCAGTGAGGTGCGCAACACCATATATTTT. Protein product: CASSEVRNTIYF.

This clonotype was seen more than once but under ten times. The chain joins TRBV13 to TRBJ2-7; maybe TRBD2 (6 bases). Trimming cost V 8 bases and J 9 bases, with 17 bases left between them. The CDR3 has 12 residues. The germline CDR1 and CDR2 sequences are PRHDT and FYEKMQ (reference sequence). CDR3 bases: TGTGCCAGCGCGGGACTCCATGCCGGGCAGTACTTC. This codes for CASAGLHAGQYF.

In this sample, this clonotype turned up a few times. The genes are TRBV7-2 and TRBJ1-1, with D tentatively TRBD1 (6 bases). CDR1 and CDR2 (germline): SGHTA, FQGNSA. This CDR3 has 13 amino acids. Trimming took off 5 bases at V and 8 bases at J, with 15 bases between the two ends. The CDR3 bases are TGTGCCAGCAGCCTAGACAGGAAGCTCGAAGCTTTCTTT. Protein product: CASSLDRKLEAFF.

This clonotype was recorded a few times. The CDR3 is CAWSPRTEAFF. The CDR3 DNA reads as TGTGCCTGGAGTCCTCGGACTGAAGCTTTCTTT. This sequence joins TRBV30 and TRBJ1-1; D is undetermined. The germline gives CDR1 GTSNPN, CDR2 SVGIG (reference sequence). Trimming took off 2 bases at V and 5 bases at J, with 6 bases between the two ends. The length of the CDR3 is 11 residues. The whole variable domain, filled in from reference TRBV30 and TRBJ1-1, reads SQTIHQWPATLVQPVGSPLSLECTVEGTSNPNLYWYRQAAGRGLQLLFYSVGIGQISSEVPQNLSASRPQDRQFILSSKKLLLSDSGFYLCAWSPRTEAFFGQGTRLTVV.

This clonotype was picked up many times. The chain combines TRBV6-1 with TRBJ2-7; D is undetermined. The CDR3 loop spans 13 amino acids. Germline CDR1 and CDR2: MNHNS and SASEGT. Trimming stripped 4 bases from V and 7 bases from J, with 14 bases between. The CDR3 reads CASSVAYPGEQYF. CDR3 coding DNA: TGTGCCAGCAGTGTTGCTTACCCGGGTGAGCAGTACTTC.

This clonotype was recorded at least ten times. CDR3 in amino acids: CSVEMRILNTEAFF. As DNA, the CDR3 is TGCAGCGTTGAAATGCGGATTCTGAACACTGAAGCTTTCTTT. The rearrangement joins TRBV29-1 to TRBJ1-1; D gene unclear. Germline-derived CDR1 and CDR2 are SQVTM and ANQGSEA. The CDR3 has 14 amino acids. V lost 2 bases and J lost 0, with 10 bases in between.

In its sample, this clonotype was seen many times. CDR3 sequence (DNA): TGTGCCAGCAGCTTCCACACTAGGGATGAGCAGTTCTTC. As protein: CASSFHTRDEQFF. This chain uses TRBV11-1 with TRBJ2-1; D is possibly TRBD2 (5 bases). V gave up 3 bases and J gave up 8 bases, with 11 bases separating them. Germline loops: CDR1 SGHAT, CDR2 FQDESV (reference sequence). This CDR3 has 13 residues.